The clone carrying this TCR beta chain has a handful of counts. Its specificity is unknown. Sequenced by immunoSEQ multiplex PCR; TCRdb stores in-frame clones only, minus some. The sample has about 50,000 clones, roughly 85% seen once. Germline CDR1 reads LGHNA; CDR2 reads YNFKEQ. Germline trimming cut 4 bases from V and 5 bases from J; bases unmatched to any gene: 7. CDR3 length: 15 residues. The sample originates from a study of PD-L1 blockade in urothelial cancer. Study overall: Median T cell yield per blood sample was more than 130,000 cells. Whole-study results and caveats: Tumor-associated blood clones were expanded more by durable-benefit patients at 3 weeks.

Time point: pretreatment peripheral blood. The origin of this receptor is a woman aged 55-70 years with urothelial cancer. Specimen: PBMCs, collected around atezolizumab (anti-PD-L1) treatment. The rearrangement links TRBV4-2 to TRBJ2-1; 8 bases are a match to TRBD1. The chain's CDR3 is CASSLRDRTHNEQFF. Written as DNA, the CDR3 is TGTGCCAGCAGCCTCCGGGACAGGACCCACAATGAGCAGTTCTTC.